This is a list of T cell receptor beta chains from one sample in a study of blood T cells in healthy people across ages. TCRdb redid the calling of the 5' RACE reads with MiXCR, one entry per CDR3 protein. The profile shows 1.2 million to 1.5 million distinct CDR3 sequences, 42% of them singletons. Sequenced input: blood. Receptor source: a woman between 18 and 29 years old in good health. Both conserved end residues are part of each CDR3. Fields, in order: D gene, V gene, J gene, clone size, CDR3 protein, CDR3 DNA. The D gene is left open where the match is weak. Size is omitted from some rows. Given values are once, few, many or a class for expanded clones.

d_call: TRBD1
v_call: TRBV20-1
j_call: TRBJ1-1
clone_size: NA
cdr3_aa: CRLTGYTEAFF
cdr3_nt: TGCAGGCTGACAGGGTACACTGAAGCTTTCTTT

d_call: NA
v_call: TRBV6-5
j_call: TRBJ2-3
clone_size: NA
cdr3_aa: CASTITTPTAGTQYF
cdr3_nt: TGTGCCAGCACCATCACGACACCGACCGCCGGGACGCAGTATTTT

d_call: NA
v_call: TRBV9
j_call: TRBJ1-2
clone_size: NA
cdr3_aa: CASSVERGDYTF
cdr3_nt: TGTGCCAGCAGCGTAGAGCGGGGTGACTACACCTTC

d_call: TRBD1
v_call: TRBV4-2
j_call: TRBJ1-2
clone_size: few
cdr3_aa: CASSQDLRGLYGYTF
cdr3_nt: TGTGCCAGCAGCCAAGATCTAAGGGGGCTCTATGGCTACACCTTC

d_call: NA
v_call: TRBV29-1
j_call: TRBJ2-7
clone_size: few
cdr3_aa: CSSIGDSYEQYF
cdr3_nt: TGCAGCTCCATAGGGGACTCCTACGAGCAGTACTTC

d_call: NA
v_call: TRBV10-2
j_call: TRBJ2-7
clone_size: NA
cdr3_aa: CTSRSSYEQYF
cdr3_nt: TGCACCAGCAGGAGCTCCTACGAGCAGTACTTC

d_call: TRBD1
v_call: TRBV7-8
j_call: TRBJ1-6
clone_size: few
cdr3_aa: CASRIGQGRPGEDNSPLHF
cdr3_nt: TGTGCCAGCAGGATTGGACAGGGGCGCCCCGGGGAAGATAATTCACCCCTCCACTTT

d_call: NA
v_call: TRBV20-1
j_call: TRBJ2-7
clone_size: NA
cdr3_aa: CSAIPPKIAYEQYF
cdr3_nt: TGCAGTGCCATCCCCCCGAAGATAGCGTACGAGCAGTACTTC

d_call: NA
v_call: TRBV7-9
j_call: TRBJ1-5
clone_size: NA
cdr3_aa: CASSAGDHSNQPQHF
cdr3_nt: TGTGCCAGCAGCGCCGGCGACCATAGCAATCAGCCCCAGCATTTT

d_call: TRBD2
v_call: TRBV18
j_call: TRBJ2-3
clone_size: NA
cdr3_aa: CASSPRTSLDTQYF
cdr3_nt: TGTGCCAGCTCACCCCGGACTAGTTTGGATACGCAGTATTTT

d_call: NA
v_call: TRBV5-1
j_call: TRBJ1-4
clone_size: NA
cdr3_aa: CASSSPRNEKLFF
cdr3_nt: TGCGCCAGCAGCTCTCCCCGTAATGAAAAACTGTTTTTT